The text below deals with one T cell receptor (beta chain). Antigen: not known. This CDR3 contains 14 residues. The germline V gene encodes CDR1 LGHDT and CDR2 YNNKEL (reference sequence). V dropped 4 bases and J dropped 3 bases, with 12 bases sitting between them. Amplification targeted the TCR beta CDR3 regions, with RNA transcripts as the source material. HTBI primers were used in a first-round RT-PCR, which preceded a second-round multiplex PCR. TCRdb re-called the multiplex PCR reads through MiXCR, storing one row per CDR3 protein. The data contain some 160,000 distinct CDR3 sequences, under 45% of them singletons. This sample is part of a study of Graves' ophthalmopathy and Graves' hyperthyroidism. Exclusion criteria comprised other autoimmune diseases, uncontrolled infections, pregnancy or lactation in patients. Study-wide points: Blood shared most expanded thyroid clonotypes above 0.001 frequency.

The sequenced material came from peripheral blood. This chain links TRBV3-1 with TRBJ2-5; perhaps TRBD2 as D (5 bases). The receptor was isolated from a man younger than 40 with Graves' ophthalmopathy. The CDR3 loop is CASSPPGSEETQYF. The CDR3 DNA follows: TGTGCCAGCAGCCCGCCGGGATCAGAAGAGACCCAGTACTTC.